A single sample is the source of the 10 T cell receptor beta chains below, sequenced in a study of T-cell memory formation after mild COVID-19. MiXCR, applied by TCRdb to the 5' RACE reads, yields one record per CDR3 protein. The sample has approximately 500,000 distinct CDR3 sequences, roughly 25% seen once; the top ten hold under 15%. The sequenced material came from PBMCs or a T cell subset sorted from them (not recorded which). The source is an adult woman who had mild COVID-19 (a few samples of this study predate the infection). Cell type and time point are not known.

At least ten counts were recorded for this clonotype. The chain couples TRBV5-5 to TRBJ2-1; 9 positions match TRBD2. V shed 0 bases, J shed 8 bases, and the junction held 9 bases outside the gene matches. Per the germline V gene, CDR1 is SGHKS and CDR2 is YYEKEE (reference sequence). The CDR3 contains 16 residues. As DNA, the CDR3 is TGTGCCAGCAGCTTGGCTTTGCGGGGGGGAGTTGATGAGCAGTTCTTC. Translation gives CASSLALRGGVDEQFF.

This clonotype has at least ten counts. The chain joins TRBV5-5 to TRBJ2-1; D is ambiguous. Germline CDR1 is SGHKS and CDR2 is YYEKEE (reference sequence). Between the trimmed V and J ends, which lost 3 bases and 9 bases, there was a span of 13 bases. The CDR3 contains 13 residues. DNA for the CDR3: TGTGCCAGCAGCTCAACACGTTATGGTGAGCAGTTCTTC. Translated: CASSSTRYGEQFF.

The rearrangement links TRBV7-2 to TRBJ2-1; perhaps TRBD1 as D (6 bases). This CDR3 is built from 13 residues. Trimming removed 2 bases at V and 8 bases at J, with 10 bases between. Per the germline V gene, CDR1 is SGHTA and CDR2 is FQGNSA. The chain's CDR3 is CASSLMGADEQFF. CDR3 in DNA: TGTGCCAGCAGCTTAATGGGGGCCGATGAGCAGTTCTTC. Using reference TRBV7-2 and TRBJ2-1 for the parts outside the CDR3, the full variable domain is GAGVSQSPSNKVTEKGKDVELRCDPISGHTALYWYRQSLGQGLEFLIYFQGNSAPDKSGLPSDRFSAERTGGSVSTLTIQRTQQEDSAVYLCASSLMGADEQFFGPGTRLTVL.

This clonotype has just one count. This sequence joins TRBV20-1 and TRBJ2-5; perhaps TRBD2 as D (6 bases). CDR1 and CDR2 (germline): DFQATT, SNEGSKA (reference sequence). Trimming pared 3 bases from V and 5 bases from J, leaving 13 bases between. The CDR3 has 13 residues. CDR3 DNA: TGCAGTGCTAGGGCCGGGGGACCGGAGACCCAGTACTTC. This translates into CSARAGGPETQYF.

This clonotype has just a few counts. V is TRBV12-3 or TRBV12-4 and J is TRBJ2-3; either TRBD1 or TRBD2 may supply D (5 bases each). Between the trimmed V and J ends, which lost 6 bases and 0 bases, there was a span of 13 bases. The CDR3 spans 15 residues. CDR3 in DNA: TGTGCCAGCAGCCCATCGGGACCAAGCACAGATACGCAGTATTTT. Its translation: CASSPSGPSTDTQYF.

The V and J genes are TRBV7-2 and TRBJ1-5; D is ambiguous. The germline V and J ends were trimmed by 2 bases and 0 bases, with 8 bases remaining between them. CDR1 SGHTA and CDR2 FQGNSA come from the germline V gene. CDR3 length: 15 residues. This chain's CDR3 is CASSLQTYSNQPQHF. CDR3 in DNA: TGTGCCAGCAGCTTACAGACTTATAGCAATCAGCCCCAGCATTTT.

This clonotype was seen only a few times. V gene TRBV12-3 or TRBV12-4 combines with J gene TRBJ2-7, with TRBD1 matching 9 bases. V dropped 4 bases and J dropped 6; count of bases not matched to a gene: 4. The CDR3 extends over 13 amino acids. CDR3 loop: CASSSSDRGEQYF. CDR3 coding DNA: TGTGCCAGCAGTTCGTCGGACAGGGGCGAGCAGTACTTC.

CDR3 nucleotide sequence: TGTGCCAGCAGCTTGGGCGACGTAGAAGAGTACTTC. Its translation is CASSLGDVEEYF. V usage is TRBV5-4 and J usage is TRBJ2-7; no reliable D call. The CDR3 covers 12 residues. Germline loops: CDR1 SGHNT, CDR2 YYREEE (reference sequence). Trimming pared 0 bases from V and 11 bases from J, leaving 12 bases between.

In its sample, this clonotype was seen many times. The chain combines TRBV5-4 with TRBJ1-5; D ambiguous. Germline CDR1 SGHNT, CDR2 YYREEE (reference sequence). The CDR3 covers 13 residues. Trimming cost V 2 bases and J 2 bases, with 5 bases left between them. The CDR3: CASSFEGNQPQHF. The CDR3, as DNA: TGTGCCAGCAGCTTTGAAGGCAATCAGCCCCAGCATTTT. Full variable domain (outside the CDR3, taken from reference TRBV5-4 and TRBJ1-5): ETGVTQSPTHLIKTRGQQVTLRCSSQSGHNTVSWYQQALGQGPQFIFQYYREEENGRGNFPPRFSGLQFPNYSSELNVNALELDDSALYLCASSFEGNQPQHFGDGTRLSIL.

The CDR3, as DNA: TGTGCCAGCAGCGTAGGTTCCGGCACTGAAGCTTTCTTT. Protein: CASSVGSGTEAFF. The chain carries TRBV9 and TRBJ1-1; no clear D gene. V was cut by 0 bases and J by 4 bases, with 7 bases left in between. The CDR3 spans 13 residues. The V gene's germline CDR1 is SGDLS and CDR2 YYNGEE.